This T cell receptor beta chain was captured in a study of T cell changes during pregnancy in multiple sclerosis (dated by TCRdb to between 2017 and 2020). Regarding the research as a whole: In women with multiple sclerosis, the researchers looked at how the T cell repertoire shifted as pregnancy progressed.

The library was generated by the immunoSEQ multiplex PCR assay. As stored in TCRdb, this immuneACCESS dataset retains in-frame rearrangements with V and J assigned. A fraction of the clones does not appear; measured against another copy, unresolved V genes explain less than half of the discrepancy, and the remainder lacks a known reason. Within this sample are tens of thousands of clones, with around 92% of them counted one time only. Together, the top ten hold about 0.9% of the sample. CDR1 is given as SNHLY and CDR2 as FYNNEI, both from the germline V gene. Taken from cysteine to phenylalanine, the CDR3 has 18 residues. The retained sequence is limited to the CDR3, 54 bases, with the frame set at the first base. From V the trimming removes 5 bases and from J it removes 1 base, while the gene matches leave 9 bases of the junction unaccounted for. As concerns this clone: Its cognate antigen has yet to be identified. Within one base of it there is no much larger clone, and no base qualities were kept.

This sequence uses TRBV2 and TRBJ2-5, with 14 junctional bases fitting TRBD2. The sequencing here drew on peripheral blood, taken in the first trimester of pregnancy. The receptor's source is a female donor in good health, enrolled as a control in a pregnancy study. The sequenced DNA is TGTGCCAGCAGTTACCGAAGGACTAGCGGGAGGATCCAAGAGACCCAGTACTTC. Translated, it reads CASSYRRTSGRIQETQYF.